The present TCR beta chain was sequenced within a study of T cell responses to AZD1222 COVID-19 vaccine. Overall study findings and caveats: Among the donors, most were white British and more were female, and clonal diversity was possibly underestimated. Spike-specific TCRs gained breadth and depth after people received two AZD1222 doses.

V shed 5 bases and J 3 bases; nucleotides not matched to a gene: 1. The germline gives CDR1 SGHDT, CDR2 YYEEEE. The CDR3 has 12 amino acids. As for this clone: Its antigen is unknown.

The data were produced by immunoSEQ multiplex PCR, yet TCRdb's version contains in-frame clones alone and is incomplete. Of about 120,000 clones in the sample, 85% to 90% are singletons; the top ten hold less than 4%. The specimen was peripheral blood, collected on day 0 of AZD1222 vaccination. The V gene is TRBV5-6, the J gene TRBJ1-2, with 7 nucleotides matching TRBD1. The TCR sequence derives from an adult in good health. The CDR3: CASSTGDYGYTF. The CDR3 nucleotides read TGTGCCAGCAGTACAGGGGACTATGGCTACACCTTC.